This record concerns one T cell receptor beta chain sequence. The antigen remains unidentified. This CDR3 has 14 amino acids. V trimming: 0 bases; J trimming: 2 bases; junction bases outside the gene matches: 4. Germline CDR1 and CDR2: GTSNPN and SVGIG (reference sequence). Expressed TCRB transcripts were sequenced because the entire RNA isolate underwent reverse transcription. Sequencing used immunoSEQ multiplex PCR; TCRdb keeps in-frame clones, though not all of them. The profile shows roughly 230,000 clones, over 9.5% of them singletons. This sample was included in a study of beta chain features in type 1 diabetes. Study-level results: Patients' naive, central memory and Treg TCRB repertoires seemed closer to one another than those of healthy donors. Fewer junction insertions and more nucleotide deletions appeared in type 1 diabetes patients.

The sequenced sample was naive CD4+ T cells from blood. The receptor's source is a woman aged 18-35 years in good health. This sequence joins TRBV30 and TRBJ2-7; TRBD1 aligns across 7 bases. This chain's CDR3 is CAWSVQGFTYEQYF. The CDR3 DNA reads TGTGCCTGGAGTGTACAGGGGTTTACCTACGAGCAGTACTTC.